The 21 T cell receptor beta chains below were found in one sample sequenced in a study of T-cell memory formation after mild COVID-19. TCRdb used MiXCR to reprocess the 5' RACE reads, holding one entry per CDR3 protein. The table has 190,000 or so distinct CDR3 sequences, 25% to 35% seen once; the top ten hold about an eighth. The source material was PBMCs or a T cell subset sorted from them (not recorded which). These receptors all stem from an adult woman who had mild COVID-19 (a few samples of this study predate the infection). Cell type and time point are not known.

The CDR3 nucleotides are TGCGCCAGCAGCCCTTTGGGTCGTAGCACAGATACGCAGTATTTT. Its translation: CASSPLGRSTDTQYF. The rearrangement joins TRBV4-1 to TRBJ2-3; D remains ambiguous. The CDR3 is 15 amino acids. CDR1 and CDR2 (germline): MGHRA, YSYEKL. Trimming removed 4 bases at V and 0 bases at J, with 11 bases between.

The chain carries TRBV9 and TRBJ2-6; the D is unclear. In germline, CDR1 is SGDLS, CDR2 YYNGEE. The CDR3 spans 16 residues. V was trimmed by 3 bases and J by 0 bases, leaving 10 bases between them. The CDR3 loop reads CASSAAGLSGANVLTF. CDR3 nucleotides: TGTGCCAGCAGCGCCGCAGGCCTCTCTGGGGCCAACGTCCTGACTTTC.

In DNA form, the CDR3 reads TGCAGCGTTGGGACAGGGAGGTCCTACGAGCAGTACTTC. The encoded protein is CSVGTGRSYEQYF. The J gene is TRBJ2-7, the V gene TRBV29-1; the match to TRBD1 covers 8 bases. The CDR3 contains 13 residues. Germline loops: CDR1 SQVTM, CDR2 ANQGSEA. J gave up 1 base and V 4 bases, and 3 bases lay outside the gene matches.

V usage is TRBV15 and J usage is TRBJ1-5, with a tentative D call TRBD1 (5 bases). Germline CDR1 and CDR2: LNHNV and YYDKDF (reference sequence). The CDR3 consists of 13 residues. V shed 0 bases and J shed 6 bases, with 6 bases lying between them. This CDR3 is CATSRDGGQPQHF. The CDR3 DNA sequence: TGTGCCACCAGCAGAGACGGGGGTCAGCCCCAGCATTTT.

Ten or more counts support this clonotype. This sequence joins TRBV5-1 and TRBJ1-2; 10 bases agree with TRBD1. Looked up from germline, CDR1 is SGHRS and CDR2 is YFSETQ. Trimming cost V 1 base and J 9 bases; bases outside gene matches: 6. This CDR3 contains 14 residues. The CDR3 sequence is CASSLSGTGVSYTF. The CDR3 coding sequence is TGCGCCAGCAGCTTGTCCGGGACAGGGGTTAGCTACACCTTC.

Note on this clonotype: A read error may account for a junction end that differs from germline. J is TRBJ2-1 and V is TRBV2, with 10 bases matching TRBD2. The CDR3 sequence is 16 residues long. Germline V gives CDR1 SNHLY, CDR2 FYNNEI. This CDR3 reads CASGVAGGPGLNEQLF. In nucleotides, the CDR3 is TGTGCCAGCGGGGTAGCGGGGGGCCCGGGACTGAATGAGCAGTTATTC. The variable domain in full, completed from reference TRBV2 and TRBJ2-1, reads EPEVTQTPSHQVTQMGQEVILRCVPISNHLYFYWYRQILGQKVEFLVSFYNNEISEKSEIFDDQFSVERPDGSNFTLKIRSTKLEDSAMYFCASGVAGGPGLNEQLFGPGTRLTVL.

This clonotype was observed a few times. The rearrangement links TRBV5-1 to TRBJ2-7, with 7 bases identical to TRBD2. The ends lost 0 bases at V and 8 bases at J; junction bases unmatched: 11. Germline assignment: CDR1 SGHRS and CDR2 YFSETQ. The CDR3 covers 15 residues. The CDR3 spells CASSLAEAGAGKQYF. In DNA, the CDR3 is TGCGCCAGCAGCTTGGCCGAGGCGGGAGCGGGAAAGCAGTACTTC.

Many counts were recorded for this clonotype. The chain couples TRBV13 to TRBJ1-2; D is perhaps TRBD1 (6 bases). The germline CDR1 and CDR2 sequences are PRHDT and FYEKMQ (reference sequence). Trimming shortened V by 5 bases and J by 5 bases, and 15 bases separated the two germline ends. CDR3 size: 14 residues. CDR3 DNA sequence: TGTGCCAGCAGCCCCCTCGGGACACCTTATGGCTACACCTTC. Translating gives CASSPLGTPYGYTF.

This clonotype was seen only a few times. J is TRBJ2-5 and V is TRBV20-1; possibly TRBD1 for D (6 bases). The CDR3 is 12 amino acids. The V end was cut by 4 bases, the J end by 2 bases, with 8 bases between. Germline values: CDR1 DFQATT, CDR2 SNEGSKA (reference sequence). The CDR3 region has the DNA TGCAGTGCTAAGGGGGAACAAGAGACCCAGTACTTC. It yields the protein CSAKGEQETQYF.

J is TRBJ1-2 and V is TRBV20-1; 7 bases fit TRBD1. Germline assignment: CDR1 DFQATT and CDR2 SNEGSKA (reference sequence). This CDR3 contains 12 residues. With V trimmed by 6 bases and J by 3 bases, 4 bases remained unmatched. The CDR3 coding sequence is TGCAGTGCAAGCGGGACAGACTATGGCTACACCTTC. Residues: CSASGTDYGYTF.

This clonotype came up once. The gene calls are TRBV20-1 and TRBJ2-1; 13 bases match TRBD2. Germline V CDR1 and CDR2: DFQATT, SNEGSKA (reference sequence). The V segment lost 5 bases and the J segment 13 bases; nucleotides outside the gene matches: 11. The CDR3 contains 14 residues. Here the CDR3 DNA reads TGCAGTGCTTTTCGACTAGCGGGGGGCCCTATTCAGTTCTTC. It encodes CSAFRLAGGPIQFF.

The CDR3 protein is CASSQGGSGVYEQYF. For the CDR3, the DNA is TGCGCCAGCAGCCAAGGTGGAAGCGGGGTATACGAGCAGTACTTC. The chain joins TRBV4-1 to TRBJ2-7, with TRBD2 matching over 7 bases. This CDR3 spans 15 amino acids. V was pared by 1 base and J by 4 bases, with 7 bases of the junction left unmatched. CDR1 and CDR2 from the germline V gene are MGHRA and YSYEKL.

This clonotype was seen more than once but under ten times. The chain employs TRBV6-1 and TRBJ1-2; unclear D gene. Per germline, CDR1 MNHNS and CDR2 SASEGT. The CDR3 sequence is 13 residues long. V was cut by 0 bases and J by 7 bases, with 9 bases left in between. Written as DNA, the CDR3 is TGTGCCAGCAGTGAAGCTCCGATCCTTGGCTACACCTTC. The encoded protein is CASSEAPILGYTF.

This clonotype was counted between two and nine times. The chain recombines TRBV10-3 with TRBJ2-7; D gene uncertain. CDR3 length: 13 amino acids. Germline values: CDR1 ENHRY, CDR2 SYGVKD. Trimming removed 5 bases from V and 0 bases from J, with 8 bases in between. The CDR3 DNA reads as TGTGCCATCAGTATCGGAGACTCCTACGAGCAGTACTTC. Translated, it gives CAISIGDSYEQYF.

This sequence joins TRBV6-6 and TRBJ1-2, with 9 positions matching TRBD1. J lost 6 bases, V lost 8 bases, and 4 bases had no gene match. Germline lookup yields CDR1 MNHNY and CDR2 SVGAGI (reference sequence). This CDR3 is 12 amino acids long. Written as DNA, the CDR3 is TGTGCCAGCGGGACAGGGCTCGATGGCTACACCTTC. Protein sequence: CASGTGLDGYTF.

In this sample, this clonotype turned up a few times. The V and J genes are TRBV12-3 or TRBV12-4 and TRBJ2-5; D is unresolved. Trimming left V 6 bases short and J 3 bases short, with 17 bases between. This CDR3 is 15 amino acids long. The CDR3 here is CASSSRKSGKETQYF. The CDR3 DNA sequence: TGTGCCAGCAGCTCCAGGAAGTCGGGTAAAGAGACCCAGTACTTC.

The chain combines TRBV2 with TRBJ2-3; 8 nucleotides agree with TRBD2. Germline V CDR1 and CDR2: SNHLY, FYNNEI. This CDR3 is 16 amino acids long. Trimming took 3 bases from V and 2 from J; bases not matched to a gene: 7. In DNA form, the CDR3 reads TGTGCCAGCAGTGAGAAAGCGGGAGCCCACACAGATACGCAGTATTTT. Translation: CASSEKAGAHTDTQYF.

This rearrangement joins TRBV27 to TRBJ2-7, with D possibly being TRBD2 (6 bases). This CDR3 has 14 amino acids. The V gene's germline CDR1 is MNHEY and CDR2 SMNVEV (reference sequence). Trimming removed 6 bases from V and 3 bases from J, with 15 bases in between. The chain's CDR3 is CASRYGGIGYEQYF. The CDR3 DNA is TGTGCCAGCAGATACGGAGGGATCGGCTACGAGCAGTACTTC.

The gene calls are TRBV29-1 and TRBJ1-2; tentative D call: TRBD1 (6 bases). This CDR3 is built from 10 residues. The germline V gene has CDR1 SQVTM and CDR2 ANQGSEA. V lost 7 bases and J lost 8, with 11 bases in between. As DNA, the CDR3 is TGCAGCGCAACCAGGGGAGGCTACACCTTC. This translates into CSATRGGYTF.

The gene calls are TRBV14 and TRBJ1-2; 7 bases agree with TRBD1. Unmatched junction bases numbered 7, after V lost 4 bases and J lost 2 bases. CDR3 size: 15 residues. The germline V gene has CDR1 SGHDN and CDR2 FVKESK. The DNA of the CDR3 is TGTGCCAGCAGCCTCTGGACAGGAGACAACTATGGCTACACCTTC. Its protein product is CASSLWTGDNYGYTF.

The rearrangement links TRBV4-1 to TRBJ2-7, with D hard to call. This CDR3 is built from 15 residues. Germline loops: CDR1 MGHRA, CDR2 YSYEKL. V was trimmed by 1 base and J by 1 base, leaving 11 bases between them. This CDR3 is CASSQGPGVSYEQYF. In DNA, the CDR3 is TGCGCCAGCAGCCAAGGGCCGGGTGTGTCCTACGAGCAGTACTTC.